The 30 T cell receptor beta chains below all came from one sample that was sequenced in a study of beta chain features in type 1 diabetes. Every isolated RNA sample was fully reverse transcribed, so sequencing captured expressed TCRB transcripts. Repertoires were generated with immunoSEQ multiplex PCR, while TCRdb's copy carries only in-frame clones and drops some. The sample holds under 150,000 clones, 15% to 20% seen once. Study-level findings and limits: Within each of all four CD4+ subsets, Type 1 diabetes patients had TCRB CDR3s that were moderately but significantly shorter.

These receptors' targets are unknown. What was sequenced was central memory CD4+ T cells from blood. These receptors all stem from a man in his late teens or twenties with type 1 diabetes.

CDR3 sequence reads: CASSLAEVYEQYF. The CDR3 bases are TGCGCCAGCAGCTTGGCGGAGGTCTACGAGCAGTACTTC. This chain joins TRBV5-1 and TRBJ2-7, with a possible D match to TRBD2 (5 bases). CDR3 length: 13 amino acids. Trimming removed 0 bases at V and 3 bases at J, with 7 bases between. Germline-derived CDR1 and CDR2 are SGHRS and YFSETQ.

This clone was found a few times. The genes are TRBV30 and TRBJ2-5, with unresolved D. The CDR3 extends over 11 amino acids. Germline lookup yields CDR1 GTSNPN and CDR2 SVGIG (reference sequence). V gave up 5 bases and J gave up 5 bases, with 9 bases separating them. The CDR3 is CAWAVGETQYF. The CDR3 DNA reads TGTGCCTGGGCTGTTGGGGAGACCCAGTACTTC.

This clone was detected a few times. With a much larger clone just one base away, this may be a read error. This sequence joins TRBV9 and TRBJ1-2; a possible D gene is TRBD1 (5 bases). CDR3 size: 14 residues. Germline lookup yields CDR1 SGDLS and CDR2 YYNGEE. The germline V and J ends were trimmed by 0 bases and 2 bases, with 8 bases remaining between them. The CDR3 loop reads CASSVGTTNYGYTF. The CDR3 DNA follows: TGTGCCAGCAGCGTAGGGACAACGAACTATGGCTACACCTTC.

This chain links TRBV10-3 with TRBJ1-5; D gene unclear. The CDR3 loop spans 13 amino acids. Trimming took off 9 bases at V and 4 bases at J, with 13 bases between the two ends. Germline V gene sequence: CDR1 ENHRY, CDR2 SYGVKD. The CDR3 DNA follows: TGTGCCATTAAAGGCGCGACTAATCAGCCCCAGCATTTT. As protein: CAIKGATNQPQHF.

This chain connects TRBV7-2 to TRBJ2-1, with 11 bases identical to TRBD1. CDR1 SGHTA and CDR2 FQGNSA come from the germline V gene. Trimming at V came to 4 bases and at J to 5 bases, leaving 4 bases not matched to a gene. This CDR3 comprises 15 residues. As DNA, the CDR3 is TGTGCCAGCAGCTCAGGACAGGGGGCGCACAATGAGCAGTTCTTC. Translated, it gives CASSSGQGAHNEQFF.

This clone has only a few counts. The chain joins TRBV6-5 to TRBJ2-4; 9 positions agree with TRBD2. Germline V lookup: CDR1 MNHEY, CDR2 SVGAGI. The CDR3 sequence is 15 residues long. V dropped 0 bases and J dropped 8; count of bases not matched to a gene: 5. CDR3 loop: CASSYSVSGSDIQYF. CDR3 DNA: TGTGCCAGCAGTTACTCGGTTAGCGGGAGTGACATTCAGTACTTC.

About this clone: This specimen includes other DNA sequences encoding the same CDR3. J is TRBJ2-5 and V is TRBV9; either TRBD1 or TRBD2 may fit D (5 bases each). The V gene lost 2 bases and the J gene lost 2 bases, with 10 bases spanning the gap. This CDR3 region has 14 residues. Germline V gives CDR1 SGDLS, CDR2 YYNGEE. CDR3 in DNA: TGTGCCAGCAGCGTGGGGGTGGGGCAAGAGACCCAGTACTTC. Encoded protein: CASSVGVGQETQYF.

This chain uses TRBV5-6 with TRBJ2-1; D unresolved. The CDR3 contains 13 residues. V shed 0 bases and J shed 4 bases, with 5 bases lying between them. CDR1 is SGHDT, CDR2 YYEEEE, per germline. The CDR3 sequence is CASSLDIYNEQFF. Written as DNA, the CDR3 is TGTGCCAGCAGCTTGGACATTTACAATGAGCAGTTCTTC.

The chain recombines TRBV4-2 with TRBJ2-7, with D unresolved. CDR3 length: 14 amino acids. Germline V gene lookup returns CDR1 LGHNA and CDR2 YNFKEQ. The germline V and J ends were trimmed by 0 bases and 3 bases, with 9 bases remaining between them. DNA for the CDR3: TGTGCCAGCAGCCAAGATCATTCCGACTACGAGCAGTACTTC. Amino acids: CASSQDHSDYEQYF.

This clone was seen a few times. This chain uses TRBV10-3 with TRBJ2-7; 8 nucleotides match TRBD1. The CDR3 is 14 amino acids. The V gene's germline CDR1 is ENHRY and CDR2 SYGVKD. V gave up 4 bases and J gave up 0 bases; unmatched junction bases: 2. The CDR3 here is CAISGTGSSYEQYF. In nucleotides, the CDR3 is TGTGCCATCAGTGGGACAGGGAGCTCCTACGAGCAGTACTTC.

As to this clone: A single base separates this from a much larger clone, so it may be a read error. The chain joins TRBV2 to TRBJ2-5; D ambiguous. Germline values: CDR1 SNHLY, CDR2 FYNNEI. Trimming took off 6 bases at V and 1 base at J, with 3 bases between the two ends. The CDR3 runs 11 residues. CDR3 DNA: TGTGCCAGCAGCACCCAAGAGACCCAGTACTTC. Residues: CASSTQETQYF. Full variable domain (rest looked up from reference TRBV2 and TRBJ2-5): EPEVTQTPSHQVTQMGQEVILRCVPISNHLYFYWYRQILGQKVEFLVSFYNNEISEKSEIFDDQFSVERPDGSNFTLKIRSTKLEDSAMYFCASSTQETQYFGPGTRLLVL.

In this sample, this clone turned up a few times. V and J are TRBV30 and TRBJ2-5, with TRBD2 identical over 8 bases. This CDR3 has 12 residues. V was pared by 5 bases and J by 4 bases, with 3 bases of the junction left unmatched. Germline assignment: CDR1 GTSNPN and CDR2 SVGIG (reference sequence). The CDR3 loop is CAWGLAGETQYF. The DNA for the CDR3 is TGTGCCTGGGGACTAGCTGGAGAGACCCAGTACTTC.

Only a few counts were recorded for this clone. The rearrangement uses TRBV29-1 and TRBJ1-5; TRBD1 aligns across 7 bases. The CDR3 consists of 16 residues. Losses at the gene ends were 2 bases for V and 5 bases for J; bases not matched to a gene: 12. In germline, CDR1 is SQVTM, CDR2 ANQGSEA. The CDR3 DNA follows: TGCAGCGTTGAATTAGCGACAGGGTCGAGGGATCAGCCCCAGCATTTT. Encoded protein: CSVELATGSRDQPQHF.

This clone was counted only a few times. The chain carries TRBV29-1 and TRBJ2-7; D perhaps matches TRBD1 (6 bases). This CDR3 has 13 residues. Germline loops: CDR1 SQVTM, CDR2 ANQGSEA. With 2 bases removed from V and 5 bases from J, the gap between germline ends came to 13 bases. The CDR3 loop reads CSVESGAGDEQYF. CDR3 DNA: TGCAGCGTTGAATCTGGGGCAGGGGACGAGCAGTACTTC.

V gene TRBV10-3 combines with J gene TRBJ2-7; D is uncertain. The CDR3 extends over 13 amino acids. Between the trimmed V and J ends, which lost 3 bases and 7 bases, there was a span of 13 bases. Germline V gene sequence: CDR1 ENHRY, CDR2 SYGVKD. DNA for the CDR3: TGTGCCATCAGTGACCTGACATCGGTGGAGCAGTACTTC. The encoded protein is CAISDLTSVEQYF.

This clone was seen only a few times. This sequence joins TRBV7-9 and TRBJ1-1, with TRBD1 as a possible D gene (5 bases). CDR1 and CDR2 (germline): SEHNR, FQNEAQ (reference sequence). V was shortened by 9 bases and J by 0 bases, with 17 bases between the two germline ends. This CDR3 comprises 15 residues. The CDR3 region is CASFPGRGMNTEAFF. CDR3 DNA: TGTGCCAGTTTCCCCGGCCGGGGGATGAACACTGAAGCTTTCTTT.

The V call is TRBV4-1, the J call TRBJ2-5; tentative D call: TRBD1 (5 bases). This CDR3 is built from 16 residues. Germline V gives CDR1 MGHRA, CDR2 YSYEKL. V lost 0 bases and J 3 bases, leaving 14 bases between the germline ends. For the CDR3, the DNA is TGCGCCAGCAGCCAAGAAGGGCAGGGCAGAGAAGAGACCCAGTACTTC. Translated: CASSQEGQGREETQYF.

The V gene is TRBV2, the J gene TRBJ2-1; maybe TRBD1 (6 bases). Germline CDR1 is SNHLY and CDR2 is FYNNEI. V was cut by 9 bases and J by 14 bases, with 11 bases left in between. This CDR3 is built from 9 residues. This chain's CDR3 is CARQGREFF. The CDR3, as DNA: TGTGCCAGACAGGGCCGGGAGTTCTTC.

This clone appeared a few times. The rearrangement joins TRBV29-1 to TRBJ2-1; 7 bases fit TRBD1. From germline, CDR1 is SQVTM and CDR2 ANQGSEA. CDR3 length: 14 amino acids. The trim removed 6 bases at V and 8 bases at J, leaving 13 bases unmatched. The CDR3 DNA follows: TGCAGCGTGGGACGAAGACAGGGCAGGGATGAGCAGTTCTTC. It specifies CSVGRRQGRDEQFF.

The V gene is TRBV30, the J gene TRBJ1-6, with D unresolved. The CDR3 has 13 residues. Germline CDR1 reads GTSNPN; CDR2 reads SVGIG (reference sequence). The V end was cut by 0 bases, the J end by 7 bases, with 7 bases between. The CDR3 DNA sequence: TGTGCCTGGAGTGTTTTAGCAAATTCACCCCTCCACTTT. This gives the protein CAWSVLANSPLHF.

This clone was observed a handful of times. This sequence joins TRBV30 and TRBJ1-5; D not resolved. The germline V and J ends were trimmed by 0 bases and 7 bases, with 13 bases remaining between them. CDR3 length: 14 amino acids. Germline values: CDR1 GTSNPN, CDR2 SVGIG (reference sequence). CDR3 amino acids: CAWSVPAEKQPQHF. CDR3 DNA sequence: TGTGCCTGGAGTGTACCCGCAGAGAAGCAGCCCCAGCATTTT.

The V gene is TRBV28, the J gene TRBJ2-2; D perhaps matches TRBD1 (6 bases). The CDR3 has 14 residues. From germline, CDR1 is MDHEN and CDR2 SYDVKM. The V end lost 4 bases, the J end lost 5 bases, and 11 bases lay between the germline ends. The CDR3 region is CASSSSGVTGELFF. The CDR3 nucleotides are TGTGCCAGCAGTTCCTCAGGGGTTACCGGGGAGCTGTTTTTT.

This clone has a handful of counts. This chain uses TRBV29-1 with TRBJ2-2, with D uncertain. The CDR3 is made up of 13 amino acids. Germline V gene sequence: CDR1 SQVTM, CDR2 ANQGSEA. The V end was cut by 7 bases, the J end by 8 bases, with 17 bases between. The CDR3 DNA is TGCAGCGCCCGCCCGGACCTTGCTGGGGAGCTGTTTTTT. This codes for CSARPDLAGELFF.

This chain joins TRBV4-3 and TRBJ2-7, with 9 bases that match TRBD1. There are 16 residues in the CDR3. Germline-derived CDR1 and CDR2 are LGHNA and YSLEER. Losses at the gene ends were 1 base for V and 3 bases for J; bases not matched to a gene: 7. The CDR3 coding sequence is TGCGCCAGCAGCCAAGGTTCGGGACAGGGCGGCTACGAGCAGTACTTC. Its translation: CASSQGSGQGGYEQYF.

The genes are TRBV7-2 and TRBJ1-1; D is undetermined. V was clipped by 3 bases and J by 4 bases, with 12 bases between them. CDR3 size: 14 residues. CDR1 SGHTA and CDR2 FQGNSA come from the germline V gene. The CDR3 DNA reads TGTGCCAGCAGCTTGGTTTTCGTATCCACTGAAGCTTTCTTT. This translates into CASSLVFVSTEAFF.

At least ten counts were recorded for this clone. V is TRBV30 and J is TRBJ2-5; a possible D gene is TRBD1 (6 bases). Germline V gene sequence: CDR1 GTSNPN, CDR2 SVGIG (reference sequence). The CDR3 covers 14 residues. With 2 bases removed from V and 5 bases from J, the gap between germline ends came to 15 bases. This chain's CDR3 is CAWSPLAQGETQYF. CDR3 DNA sequence: TGTGCCTGGAGTCCCCTGGCCCAGGGGGAGACCCAGTACTTC.

This clone was detected only a few times. The chain is built from TRBV28 and TRBJ1-2; D uncertain. The CDR3 consists of 13 residues. Per the germline V gene, CDR1 is MDHEN and CDR2 is SYDVKM. V lost 3 bases, J lost 4 bases, and 9 bases lay in between. The CDR3 DNA sequence: TGTGCCAGCAGTTTGTCACTGCTCTATGGCTACACCTTC. Translation: CASSLSLLYGYTF.

This chain links TRBV9 with TRBJ2-7; D is perhaps TRBD1 or TRBD2 (6 bases each). Trimming took 7 bases from V and 2 from J, leaving 16 bases between them. There are 14 residues in the CDR3. Germline assignment: CDR1 SGDLS and CDR2 YYNGEE. The CDR3, as DNA: TGTGCCAGCCGCGGGGAAGGGGGAACCTACGAGCAGTACTTC. Protein: CASRGEGGTYEQYF.

This chain connects TRBV10-3 to TRBJ2-5, with TRBD1 identical over 9 bases. The CDR3 loop spans 15 amino acids. CDR1 and CDR2 (germline): ENHRY, SYGVKD. J lost 4 bases, V lost 6 bases, and 9 bases had no gene match. CDR3 coding DNA: TGTGCCATCAGCGAAGGCGACAGGGGGGGAGAGACCCAGTACTTC. Its protein is CAISEGDRGGETQYF.

This clone has more than one count but fewer than ten. The chain links TRBV2 to TRBJ2-7; D is unresolved. The V end lost 2 bases, the J end lost 5 bases, and 13 bases lay between the germline ends. The CDR3 runs 14 residues. Germline loops: CDR1 SNHLY, CDR2 FYNNEI. CDR3 bases: TGTGCCAGCAGTGAAAAGTATCCAATCCACGAGCAGTACTTC. Amino acids: CASSEKYPIHEQYF.